This entry lists 23 T cell receptor beta chains sequenced from one sample in a study of blood T cell repertoires in COVID-19. Generated by immunoSEQ multiplex PCR, the TCRdb table keeps only in-frame clones and is missing some. The table records hundreds of thousands of clones, approximately 88% of them present only once. The sequencing sample was made of PBMCs or T cells enriched from blood (not recorded which). The source of these receptors is a woman in her 40s with acute COVID-19.

CDR3 nucleotides: TGCGCCAGCAGCTTATACGGGACGGGAGAGGAAAAACTGTTTTTT. Residues: CASSLYGTGEEKLFF. The chain carries TRBV5-1 and TRBJ1-4; TRBD1 is a possible D gene (5 bases). Germline CDR1 SGHRS, CDR2 YFSETQ. V was shortened by 2 bases and J by 8 bases, with 16 bases between the two germline ends. The CDR3 length is 15 residues.

At least ten counts were recorded for this clone. This chain uses TRBV19 with TRBJ2-5; possibly TRBD1 for D (6 bases). The V gene's germline CDR1 is LNHDA and CDR2 SQIVND (reference sequence). V lost 7 bases to trimming and J lost 4 bases, with 13 bases between them. There are 13 residues in the CDR3. CDR3 coding DNA: TGTGCCAGTACCTCGCAGGGGTCAGAGACCCAGTACTTC. Translating it yields CASTSQGSETQYF. Full variable domain (remainder filled in from reference TRBV19 and TRBJ2-5): DGGITQSPKYLFRKEGQNVTLSCEQNLNHDAMYWYRQDPGQGLRLIYYSQIVNDFQKGDIAEGYSVSREKKESFPLTVTSAQKNPTAFYLCASTSQGSETQYFGPGTRLLVL.

This chain connects TRBV29-1 to TRBJ2-2; the D gene is possibly TRBD2 (5 bases). Trimming removed 0 bases from V and 0 bases from J, with 17 bases in between. Germline V gene lookup returns CDR1 SQVTM and CDR2 ANQGSEA. The CDR3 spans 18 residues. CDR3 amino acids: CSVEDRARAPANTGELFF. The CDR3, as DNA: TGCAGCGTTGAAGATCGGGCGAGGGCGCCCGCGAACACCGGGGAGCTGTTTTTT.

The chain recombines TRBV6-5 with TRBJ1-6, with 9 bases that match TRBD1. V was clipped by 7 bases and J by 10 bases; unmatched bases: 8. Germline V gene data show CDR1 as MNHEY and CDR2 as SVGAGI. The CDR3 consists of 14 residues. As DNA, the CDR3 is TGTGCCAGCAACCGGGACAGGGACGGGTCACCCCTCCACTTT. Translation gives CASNRDRDGSPLHF.

V gene TRBV10-1 combines with J gene TRBJ1-1, with 8 nucleotides matching TRBD1. Trimming took 5 bases from V and 4 from J; bases not matched to a gene: 3. CDR3 length equals 13 residues. In germline, CDR1 is WNHNN, CDR2 SYGVQD (reference sequence). CDR3 sequence (DNA): TGCGCCAGCAGTAGGGACAGGACCACTGAAGCTTTCTTT. Residues: CASSRDRTTEAFF.

The CDR3 sequence: CASSHPYEPGGAAFEQFF. The CDR3 DNA follows: TGTGCCAGCAGCCACCCATACGAGCCCGGGGGGGCCGCATTTGAGCAGTTCTTC. The V gene is TRBV7-9, the J gene TRBJ2-1; 8 bases align to TRBD2. The germline CDR1 and CDR2 sequences are SEHNR and FQNEAQ (reference sequence). This CDR3 is 18 amino acids long. J lost 9 bases, V lost 5 bases, and 21 bases had no gene match.

The rearrangement uses TRBV6-5 and TRBJ1-2, with 7 bases fitting TRBD1. The CDR3 sequence is 14 residues long. Germline V gene data show CDR1 as MNHEY and CDR2 as SVGAGI. The V gene end was trimmed by 6 bases and the J gene end by 4 bases; junction bases not matched to a gene: 8. CDR3 region: CASSETGQGYGYTF. The CDR3 DNA reads as TGTGCCAGCAGCGAGACAGGGCAGGGCTATGGCTACACCTTC.

This clone was counted only a few times. The chain recombines TRBV3-1 (or the pseudogene TRBV3-2) with TRBJ1-6, with TRBD1 matching over 8 bases. Germline assignment: CDR1 LGHDT and CDR2 YNNKEL (reference sequence). The CDR3 totals 16 residues. J gave up 10 bases and V 2 bases, and 10 bases lay outside the gene matches. The DNA for the CDR3 is TGTGCCAGCAGCCAAACTTCGGACAGGGTGAGGTCACCCCTCCACTTT. Residues: CASSQTSDRVRSPLHF.

This clone was seen once. V gene TRBV5-1 combines with J gene TRBJ2-7; weak D call: TRBD2 (5 bases). V was cut by 2 bases and J by 0 bases, with 9 bases left in between. Germline-derived CDR1 and CDR2 are SGHRS and YFSETQ. The CDR3 is 14 amino acids. This chain's CDR3 is CASSFVGSSYEQYF. The CDR3 bases are TGCGCCAGCAGCTTTGTGGGGAGCTCCTACGAGCAGTACTTC.

V and J are TRBV13 and TRBJ2-3; D gene uncertain. The germline V and J ends were trimmed by 2 bases and 2 bases, with 11 bases remaining between them. CDR3 length: 15 amino acids. The germline V gene encodes CDR1 PRHDT and CDR2 FYEKMQ (reference sequence). The CDR3 bases are TGTGCCAGCAGCTTATCAGACTCCTACACAGATACGCAGTATTTT. As protein: CASSLSDSYTDTQYF.

The chain carries TRBV5-1 and TRBJ1-2; TRBD1 matches at 7 bases. Germline-derived CDR1 and CDR2 are SGHRS and YFSETQ. The CDR3 covers 12 residues. With V trimmed by 4 bases and J by 8 bases, 5 bases remained unmatched. CDR3 sequence: CASSGTGDGYTF. For the CDR3, the DNA is TGCGCCAGCAGCGGAACAGGGGACGGCTACACCTTC. Full variable domain (rest looked up from reference TRBV5-1 and TRBJ1-2): KAGVTQTPRYLIKTRGQQVTLSCSPISGHRSVSWYQQTPGQGLQFLFEYFSETQRNKGNFPGRFSGRQFSNSRSEMNVSTLELGDSALYLCASSGTGDGYTFGSGTRLTVV.

This clone is a singleton in its sample. J is TRBJ2-7 and V is TRBV29-1; a weak D match, TRBD1 (6 bases). CDR1 is SQVTM, CDR2 ANQGSEA, per germline. The CDR3 loop spans 13 amino acids. The ends were cut back, 3 bases at V and 2 bases at J, with 11 bases in the middle. CDR3 region: CSVDGGRPYEQYF. CDR3 DNA sequence: TGCAGCGTTGATGGGGGCAGACCCTACGAGCAGTACTTC.

The J gene is TRBJ2-7, the V gene TRBV4-2, with 10 bases lining up with TRBD1. J gave up 5 bases and V 0 bases, and 13 bases lay outside the gene matches. This CDR3 is built from 18 residues. Germline V CDR1 and CDR2: LGHNA, YNFKEQ. CDR3 in DNA: TGTGCCAGCAGCCAAGATACACTCGGACAGGGGGAAAGGGACGAGCAGTACTTC. Residues: CASSQDTLGQGERDEQYF.

The chain has TRBV30 and TRBJ1-2; 7 positions agree with TRBD1. Per the germline V gene, CDR1 is GTSNPN and CDR2 is SVGIG (reference sequence). The junction had 6 bases not matched to a gene; V was cut back by 4 bases and J by 4 bases. The CDR3 has 13 amino acids. Written as DNA, the CDR3 is TGTGCCTGGAATCAGGGGGGATCCTATGGCTACACCTTC. Translating it yields CAWNQGGSYGYTF.

The chain couples TRBV2 to TRBJ2-3; 9 bases align to TRBD2. V trimming: 3 bases; J trimming: 2 bases; junction bases outside the gene matches: 9. Germline V gene lookup returns CDR1 SNHLY and CDR2 FYNNEI. The CDR3 totals 17 residues. CDR3 in DNA: TGTGCCAGCAGTGACGAGGTGGTAGCGGGAGCCACAGATACGCAGTATTTT. Its protein is CASSDEVVAGATDTQYF.

The chain combines TRBV23-1 with TRBJ1-2, with D perhaps matching TRBD1 (5 bases). TRBV23-1 is identified as an open reading frame with a role that is uncertain. The V end was cut by 0 bases, the J end by 1 base, with 15 bases between. The CDR3 is made up of 17 amino acids. CDR3 sequence reads: CASSQSRTHEINYGYTF. The CDR3 coding sequence is TGCGCCAGCAGTCAATCAAGGACACACGAGATTAACTATGGCTACACCTTC.

The chain recombines TRBV5-1 with TRBJ1-6; no clear D. Trimming took off 1 base at V and 5 bases at J, with 16 bases between the two ends. Germline loops: CDR1 SGHRS, CDR2 YFSETQ. This CDR3 is built from 17 residues. As DNA, the CDR3 is TGCGCCAGCAGCTTGTTGCCCCCGGGGATCAATAATTCACCCCTCCACTTT. This encodes CASSLLPPGINNSPLHF.

The rearrangement joins TRBV6-5 to TRBJ2-7, with D hard to call. CDR1 and CDR2 (germline): MNHEY, SVGAGI. Trimming cost V 2 bases and J 1 base, with 12 bases left between them. The CDR3 is made up of 15 amino acids. In DNA form, the CDR3 reads TGTGCCAGCAGTTACAGTTACAGCTTGTCCTACGAGCAGTACTTC. Translated: CASSYSYSLSYEQYF.

V is TRBV11-2 and J is TRBJ2-5; maybe TRBD2 (6 bases). This CDR3 is 16 amino acids long. Trimming stripped 7 bases from V and 0 bases from J, with 18 bases between. CDR1 and CDR2 from the germline V gene are SGHAT and FQNNGV. CDR3 nucleotides: TGTGCCAGCAAGGGACTGCCACCCTTGTACCAAGAGACCCAGTACTTC. Protein: CASKGLPPLYQETQYF.

J is TRBJ2-7 and V is TRBV11-2, with D possibly being TRBD2 (5 bases). V was shortened by 6 bases and J by 7 bases, with 10 bases between the two germline ends. The germline V gene has CDR1 SGHAT and CDR2 FQNNGV. The CDR3 consists of 11 residues. The CDR3 DNA reads TGTGCCAGCAGGAATTCGGGGGAGCAGTACTTC. Protein: CASRNSGEQYF.

The chain joins TRBV7-2 to TRBJ2-2, with a weak D call TRBD1 (6 bases). CDR1 is SGHTA and CDR2 is FQGNSA in the germline V gene. V gave up 1 base and J gave up 2 bases, with 8 bases separating them. This CDR3 is 15 amino acids long. DNA of the CDR3: TGTGCCAGCAGCTTAGAAGGGGGAAACACCGGGGAGCTGTTTTTT. This sequence encodes CASSLEGGNTGELFF.

This clone occurred a few times. This CDR3 reads CATSGGGDEKLFF. CDR3 DNA: TGTGCCACGTCCGGGGGAGGCGATGAAAAACTGTTTTTT. This chain joins TRBV10-3 and TRBJ1-4, with D perhaps TRBD1 (5 bases). CDR3 size: 13 residues. The V gene's germline CDR1 is ENHRY and CDR2 SYGVKD. Trimming left V 10 bases short and J 6 bases short, with 15 bases between.

Written as DNA, the CDR3 is TGTGCCAGCAGTTCTACGCTGGACACTGAAGCTTTCTTT. Protein product: CASSSTLDTEAFF. The V call is TRBV27, the J call TRBJ1-1, with no clear D. The ends were cut back, 4 bases at V and 3 bases at J, with 9 bases in the middle. The CDR3 is 13 residues long. Germline CDR1 and CDR2: MNHEY and SMNVEV (reference sequence).